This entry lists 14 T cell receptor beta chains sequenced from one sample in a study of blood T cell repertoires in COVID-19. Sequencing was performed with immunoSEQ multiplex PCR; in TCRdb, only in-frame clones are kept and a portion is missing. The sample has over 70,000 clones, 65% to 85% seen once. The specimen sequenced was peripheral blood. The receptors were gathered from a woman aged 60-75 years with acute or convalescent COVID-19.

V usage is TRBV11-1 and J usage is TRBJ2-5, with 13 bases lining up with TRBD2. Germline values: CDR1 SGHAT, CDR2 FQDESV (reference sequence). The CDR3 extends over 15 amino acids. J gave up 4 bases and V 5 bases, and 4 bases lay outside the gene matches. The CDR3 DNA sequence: TGTGCCAGCAGCCCGACTAGCGGGGGGAGAGAGACCCAGTACTTC. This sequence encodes CASSPTSGGRETQYF.

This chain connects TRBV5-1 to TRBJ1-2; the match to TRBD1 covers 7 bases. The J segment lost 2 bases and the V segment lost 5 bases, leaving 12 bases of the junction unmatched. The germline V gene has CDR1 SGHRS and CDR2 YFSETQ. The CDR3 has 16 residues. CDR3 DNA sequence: TGCGCCAGCAGAACAAGCGACAGGGAGTTAAACTATGGCTACACCTTC. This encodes CASRTSDRELNYGYTF. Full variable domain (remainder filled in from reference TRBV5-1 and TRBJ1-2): KAGVTQTPRYLIKTRGQQVTLSCSPISGHRSVSWYQQTPGQGLQFLFEYFSETQRNKGNFPGRFSGRQFSNSRSEMNVSTLELGDSALYLCASRTSDRELNYGYTFGSGTRLTVV.

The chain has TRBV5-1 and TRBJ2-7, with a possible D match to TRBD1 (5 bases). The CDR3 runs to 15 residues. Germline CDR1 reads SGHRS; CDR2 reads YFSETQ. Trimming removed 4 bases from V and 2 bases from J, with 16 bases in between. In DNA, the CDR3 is TGCGCCAGCAGCAGAGACAGAATATCCCCCTACGAGCAGTACTTC. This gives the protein CASSRDRISPYEQYF.

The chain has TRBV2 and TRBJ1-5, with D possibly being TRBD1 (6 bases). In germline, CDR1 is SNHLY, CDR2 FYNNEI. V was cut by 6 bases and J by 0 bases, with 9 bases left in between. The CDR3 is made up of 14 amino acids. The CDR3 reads CASRGTNSNQPQHF. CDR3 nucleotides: TGTGCCAGCAGAGGGACAAATAGCAATCAGCCCCAGCATTTT.

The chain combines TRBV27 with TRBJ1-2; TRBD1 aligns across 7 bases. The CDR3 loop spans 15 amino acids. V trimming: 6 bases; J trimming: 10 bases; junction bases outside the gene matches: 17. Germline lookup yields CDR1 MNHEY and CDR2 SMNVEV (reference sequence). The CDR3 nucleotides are TGTGCCAGCAGGCCGACAGGGACCGCTAGAAATGACTACACCTTC. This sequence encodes CASRPTGTARNDYTF.

The CDR3 protein is CASSERGIGGYTF. For the CDR3, the DNA is TGTGCCAGCAGTGAACGAGGTATTGGTGGCTACACCTTC. The gene calls are TRBV6-1 and TRBJ1-2; no clear D gene. This CDR3 is built from 13 residues. In germline, CDR1 is MNHNS, CDR2 SASEGT. The V end was cut by 2 bases, the J end by 7 bases, with 11 bases between.

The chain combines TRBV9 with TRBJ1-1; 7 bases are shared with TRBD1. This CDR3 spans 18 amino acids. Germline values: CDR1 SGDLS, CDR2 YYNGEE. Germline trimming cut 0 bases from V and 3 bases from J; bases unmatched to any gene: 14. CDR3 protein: CASSVGPSGTAYDTEAFF. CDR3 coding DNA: TGTGCCAGCAGCGTAGGGCCATCCGGGACAGCATATGACACTGAAGCTTTCTTT.

The CDR3 DNA sequence: TGTGCCAGCAGCCCCCCCGGCGTGAGGACAGCGGTCACCGGGGAGCTGTTTTTT. Amino acid sequence: CASSPPGVRTAVTGELFF. The chain has TRBV14 and TRBJ2-2, with D perhaps matching TRBD1 (6 bases). This CDR3 spans 18 amino acids. Germline V gene data show CDR1 as SGHDN and CDR2 as FVKESK. The V gene lost 4 bases and the J gene lost 4 bases, with 22 bases spanning the gap.

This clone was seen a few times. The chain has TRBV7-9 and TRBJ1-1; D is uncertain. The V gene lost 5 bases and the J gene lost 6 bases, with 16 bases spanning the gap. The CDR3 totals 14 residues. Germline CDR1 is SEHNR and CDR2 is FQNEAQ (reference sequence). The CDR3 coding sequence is TGTGCCAGCAGCCCCGATGTGTGGCTGGCTGAAGCTTTCTTT. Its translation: CASSPDVWLAEAFF.

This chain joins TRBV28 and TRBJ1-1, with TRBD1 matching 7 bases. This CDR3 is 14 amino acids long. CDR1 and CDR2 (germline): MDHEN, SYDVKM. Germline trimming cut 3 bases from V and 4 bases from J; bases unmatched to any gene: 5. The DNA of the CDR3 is TGTGCCAGCAGTTTGATCCAGGGGGGCACTGAAGCTTTCTTT. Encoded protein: CASSLIQGGTEAFF.

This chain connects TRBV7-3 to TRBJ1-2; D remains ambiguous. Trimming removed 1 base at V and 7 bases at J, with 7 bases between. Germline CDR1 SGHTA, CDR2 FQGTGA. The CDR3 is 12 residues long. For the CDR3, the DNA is TGTGCCAGCAGCTTAAGGTACGGTGGCTACACCTTC. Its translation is CASSLRYGGYTF.

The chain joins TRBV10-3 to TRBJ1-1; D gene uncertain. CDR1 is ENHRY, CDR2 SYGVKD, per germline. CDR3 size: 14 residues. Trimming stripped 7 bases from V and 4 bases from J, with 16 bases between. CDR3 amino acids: CAITVSWGVTEAFF. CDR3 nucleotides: TGTGCCATCACGGTGAGTTGGGGAGTCACTGAAGCTTTCTTT.

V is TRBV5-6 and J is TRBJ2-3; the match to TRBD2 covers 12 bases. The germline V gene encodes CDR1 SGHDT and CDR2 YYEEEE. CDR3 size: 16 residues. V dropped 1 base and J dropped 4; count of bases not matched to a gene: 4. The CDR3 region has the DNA TGTGCCAGCAGCTTGCTAGCGGGGGGGCTCGCAGATACGCAGTATTTT. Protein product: CASSLLAGGLADTQYF. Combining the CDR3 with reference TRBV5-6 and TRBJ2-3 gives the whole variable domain DAGVTQSPTHLIKTRGQQVTLRCSPKSGHDTVSWYQQALGQGPQFIFQYYEEEERQRGNFPDRFSGHQFPNYSSELNVNALLLGDSALYLCASSLLAGGLADTQYFGPGTRLTVL.

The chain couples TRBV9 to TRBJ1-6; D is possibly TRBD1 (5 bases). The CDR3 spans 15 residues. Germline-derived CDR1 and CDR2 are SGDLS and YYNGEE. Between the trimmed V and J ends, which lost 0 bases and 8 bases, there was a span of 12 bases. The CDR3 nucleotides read TGTGCCAGCAGCGTAGATGGGGGGAGGGATTCACCCCTCCACTTT. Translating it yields CASSVDGGRDSPLHF.